This T cell receptor beta chain was sequenced for a study of cytomegalovirus exposure and HLA in healthy donors. PCR amplification relied on 60 Vbeta primers (plus 13 Jbeta primers). Profiled with immunoSEQ multiplex PCR; TCRdb holds only in-frame clones, not every one. The table records 150,000 to 200,000 clones, about three quarters of them present only once. Sequencing was done on a sample of PBMCs. The sequence was collected from a woman aged 45-59 years in good health and CMV-seropositive.

CDR3 amino acids: CASSDHRATDIQYF. The DNA for the CDR3 is TGTGCCAGCAGTGACCACAGGGCGACGGACATTCAGTACTTC. The rearrangement joins TRBV2 to TRBJ2-4, with a possible D match to TRBD1 (6 bases). This CDR3 comprises 14 residues. With 3 bases removed from V and 8 bases from J, the gap between germline ends came to 14 bases. Germline CDR1 SNHLY, CDR2 FYNNEI.